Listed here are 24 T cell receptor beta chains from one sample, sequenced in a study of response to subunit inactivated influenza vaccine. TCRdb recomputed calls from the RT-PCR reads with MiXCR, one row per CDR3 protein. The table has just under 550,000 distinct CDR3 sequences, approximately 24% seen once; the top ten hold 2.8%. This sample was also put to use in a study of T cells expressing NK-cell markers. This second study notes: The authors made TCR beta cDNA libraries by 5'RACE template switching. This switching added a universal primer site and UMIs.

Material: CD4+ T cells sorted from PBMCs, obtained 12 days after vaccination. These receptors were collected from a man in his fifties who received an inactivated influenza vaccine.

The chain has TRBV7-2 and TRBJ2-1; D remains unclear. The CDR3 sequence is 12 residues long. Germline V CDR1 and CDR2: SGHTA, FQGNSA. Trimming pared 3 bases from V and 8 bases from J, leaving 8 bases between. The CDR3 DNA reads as TGTGCCAGCAGCTTTATTGTCCATGAGCAGTTCTTC. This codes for CASSFIVHEQFF.

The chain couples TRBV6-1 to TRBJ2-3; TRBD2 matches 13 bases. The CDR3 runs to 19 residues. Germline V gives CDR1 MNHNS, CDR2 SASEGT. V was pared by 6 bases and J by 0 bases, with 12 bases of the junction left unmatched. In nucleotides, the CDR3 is TGTGCCAGCAGCCTTTTTCCAGGGACTAGCGGGGTTAGCACAGATACGCAGTATTTT. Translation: CASSLFPGTSGVSTDTQYF.

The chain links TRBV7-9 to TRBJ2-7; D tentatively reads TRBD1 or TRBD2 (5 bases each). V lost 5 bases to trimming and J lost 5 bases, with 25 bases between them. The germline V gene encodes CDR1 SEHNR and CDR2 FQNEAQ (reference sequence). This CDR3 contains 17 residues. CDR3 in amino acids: CASSPQRDSRVGNEQYF. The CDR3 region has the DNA TGTGCCAGCAGCCCCCAGAGGGATAGCAGGGTGGGGAACGAGCAGTACTTC.

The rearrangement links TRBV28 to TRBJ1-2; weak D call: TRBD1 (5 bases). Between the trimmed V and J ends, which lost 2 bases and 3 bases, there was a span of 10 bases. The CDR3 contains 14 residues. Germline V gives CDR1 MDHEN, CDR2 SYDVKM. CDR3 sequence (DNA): TGTGCCAGCAGTTTAGGCGGGACGGACTATGGCTACACCTTC. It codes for CASSLGGTDYGYTF.

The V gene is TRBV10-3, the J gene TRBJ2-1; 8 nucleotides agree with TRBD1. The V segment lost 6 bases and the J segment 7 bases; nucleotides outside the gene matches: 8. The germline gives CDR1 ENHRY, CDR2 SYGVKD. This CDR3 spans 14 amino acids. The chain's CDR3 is CAIRNDRGRNEQFF. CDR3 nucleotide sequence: TGTGCCATCAGAAATGACAGGGGAAGAAATGAGCAGTTCTTC.

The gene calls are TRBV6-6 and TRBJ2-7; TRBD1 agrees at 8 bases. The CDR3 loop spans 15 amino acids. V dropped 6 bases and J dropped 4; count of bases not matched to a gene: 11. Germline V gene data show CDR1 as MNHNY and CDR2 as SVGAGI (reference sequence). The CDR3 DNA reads TGTGCCAGCAGACCGAAGGGACAGGCAACGTACGAGCAGTACTTC. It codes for CASRPKGQATYEQYF.

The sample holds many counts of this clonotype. The CDR3 DNA reads as TGTGCCAGCAGTTACGCGGGACAGGGTAAAGCTTTCTTT. Translation gives CASSYAGQGKAFF. The V gene is TRBV6-2 or TRBV6-3, the J gene TRBJ1-1; 9 nucleotides match TRBD1. V lost 2 bases, J lost 9 bases, and 4 bases stayed unmatched. Germline V CDR1 and CDR2: MNHEY, SVGEGT. The CDR3 has 13 residues.

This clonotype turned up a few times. CDR3 DNA: TGCAGTGCCCTTAAGTTGGGCCAAGAGACCCAGTACTTC. Translating it yields CSALKLGQETQYF. This chain joins TRBV20-1 and TRBJ2-5, with no clear D. V was shortened by 6 bases and J by 1 base, with 12 bases between the two germline ends. The CDR3 runs to 13 residues. Germline lookup yields CDR1 DFQATT and CDR2 SNEGSKA (reference sequence).

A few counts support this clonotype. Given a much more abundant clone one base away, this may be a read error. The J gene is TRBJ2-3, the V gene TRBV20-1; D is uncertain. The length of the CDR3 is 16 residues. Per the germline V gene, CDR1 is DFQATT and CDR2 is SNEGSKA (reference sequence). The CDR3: CGARDRPRKGTDTQYF. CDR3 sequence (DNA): TGCGGTGCTAGAGATCGGCCCCGGAAGGGCACAGATACGCAGTATTTT.

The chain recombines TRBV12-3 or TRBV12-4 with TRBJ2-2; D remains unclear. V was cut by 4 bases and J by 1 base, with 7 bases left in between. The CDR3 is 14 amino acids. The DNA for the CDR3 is TGTGCCAGCAGTTATAAGAGGAACACCGGGGAGCTGTTTTTT. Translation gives CASSYKRNTGELFF.

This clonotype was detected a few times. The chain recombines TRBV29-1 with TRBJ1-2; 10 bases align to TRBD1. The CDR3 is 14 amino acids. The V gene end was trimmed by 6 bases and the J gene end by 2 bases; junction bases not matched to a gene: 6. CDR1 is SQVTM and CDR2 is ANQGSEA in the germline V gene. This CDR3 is CSVIPGQGNYGYTF. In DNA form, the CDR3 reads TGCAGCGTCATTCCGGGACAGGGGAACTATGGCTACACCTTC.

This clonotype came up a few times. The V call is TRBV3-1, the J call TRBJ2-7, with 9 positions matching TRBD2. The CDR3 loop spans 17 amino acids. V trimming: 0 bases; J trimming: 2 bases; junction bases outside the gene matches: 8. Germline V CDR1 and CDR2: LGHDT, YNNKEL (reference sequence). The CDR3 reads CASSQDVAGGHPYEQYF. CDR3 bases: TGTGCCAGCAGCCAAGATGTGGCGGGGGGGCACCCCTACGAGCAGTACTTC.

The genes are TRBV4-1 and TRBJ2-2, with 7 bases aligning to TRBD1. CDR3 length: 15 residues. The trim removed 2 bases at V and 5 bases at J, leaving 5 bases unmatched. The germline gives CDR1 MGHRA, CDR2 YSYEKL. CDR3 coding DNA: TGCGCCAGCAGCCAACCGACAGGGAATACCGGGGAGCTGTTTTTT. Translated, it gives CASSQPTGNTGELFF.

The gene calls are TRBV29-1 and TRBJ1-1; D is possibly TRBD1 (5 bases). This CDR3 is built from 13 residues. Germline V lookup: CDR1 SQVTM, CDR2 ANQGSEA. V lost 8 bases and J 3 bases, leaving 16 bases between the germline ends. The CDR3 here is CSSRTRGDTEAFF. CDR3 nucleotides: TGCAGCTCCCGGACTAGAGGGGACACTGAAGCTTTCTTT. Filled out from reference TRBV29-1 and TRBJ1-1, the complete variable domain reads SAVISQKPSRDICQRGTSLTIQCQVDSQVTMMFWYRQQPGQSLTLIATANQGSEATYESGFVIDKFPISRPNLTFSTLTVSNMSPEDSSIYLCSSRTRGDTEAFFGQGTRLTVV.

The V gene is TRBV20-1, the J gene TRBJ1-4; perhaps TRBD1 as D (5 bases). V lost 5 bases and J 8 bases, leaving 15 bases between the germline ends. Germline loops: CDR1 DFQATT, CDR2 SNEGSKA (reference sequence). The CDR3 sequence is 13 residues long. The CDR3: CSAAPIKGEKLFF. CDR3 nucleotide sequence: TGCAGTGCTGCGCCTATAAAGGGGGAAAAACTGTTTTTT.

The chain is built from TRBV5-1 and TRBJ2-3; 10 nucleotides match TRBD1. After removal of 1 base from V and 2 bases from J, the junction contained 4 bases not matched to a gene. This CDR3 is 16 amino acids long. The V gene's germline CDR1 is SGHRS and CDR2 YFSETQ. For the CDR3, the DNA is TGCGCCAGCAGCTTGAGGGGACAGGGGCCCACAGATACGCAGTATTTT. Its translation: CASSLRGQGPTDTQYF.

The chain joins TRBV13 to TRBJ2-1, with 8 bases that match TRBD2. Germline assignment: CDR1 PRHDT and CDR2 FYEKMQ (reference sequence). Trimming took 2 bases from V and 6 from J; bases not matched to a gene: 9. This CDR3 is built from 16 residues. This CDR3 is CASSLFITSGFNEQFF. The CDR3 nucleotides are TGTGCCAGCAGCTTATTTATAACTAGCGGTTTCAATGAGCAGTTCTTC.

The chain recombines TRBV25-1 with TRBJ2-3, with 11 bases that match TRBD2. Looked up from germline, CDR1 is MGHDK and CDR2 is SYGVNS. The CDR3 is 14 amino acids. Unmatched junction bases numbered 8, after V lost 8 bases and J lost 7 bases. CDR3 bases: TGTGCCAGCGGAAGACTAGCGGGGACTCATACGCAGTATTTT. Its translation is CASGRLAGTHTQYF.

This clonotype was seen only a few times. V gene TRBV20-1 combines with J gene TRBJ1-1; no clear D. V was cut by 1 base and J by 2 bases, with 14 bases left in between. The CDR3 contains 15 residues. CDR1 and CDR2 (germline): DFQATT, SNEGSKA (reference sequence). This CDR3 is CSARVGSRGNTEAFF. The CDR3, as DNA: TGCAGTGCTAGAGTTGGGTCTAGAGGCAACACTGAAGCTTTCTTT.

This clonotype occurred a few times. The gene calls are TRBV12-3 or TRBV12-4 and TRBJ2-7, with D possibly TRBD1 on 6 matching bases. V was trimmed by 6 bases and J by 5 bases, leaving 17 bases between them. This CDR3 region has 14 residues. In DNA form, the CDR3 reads TGTGCCAGCAGCCTATCCCTAGCAGGGGACGAGCAGTACTTC. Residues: CASSLSLAGDEQYF.

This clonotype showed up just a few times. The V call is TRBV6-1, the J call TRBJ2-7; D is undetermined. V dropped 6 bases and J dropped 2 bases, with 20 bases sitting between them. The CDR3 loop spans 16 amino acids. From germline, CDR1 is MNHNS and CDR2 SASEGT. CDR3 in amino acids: CASRPQQGLNTYEQYF. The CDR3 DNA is TGTGCCAGCAGACCGCAACAAGGCCTAAATACCTACGAGCAGTACTTC.

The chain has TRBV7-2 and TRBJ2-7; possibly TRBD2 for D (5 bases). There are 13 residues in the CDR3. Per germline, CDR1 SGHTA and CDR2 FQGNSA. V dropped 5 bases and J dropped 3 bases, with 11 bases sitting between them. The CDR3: CASSTARGYEQYF. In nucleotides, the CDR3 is TGTGCCAGCAGCACCGCCCGGGGCTACGAGCAGTACTTC.

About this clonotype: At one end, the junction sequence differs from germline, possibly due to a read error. DNA of the CDR3: TGCGCCAGCAGCCAACTGGGGCCTCCATCCCCCTTTTTT. Translation gives CASSQLGPPSPFF. This sequence joins TRBV4-3 and TRBJ2-3, with a weak D call TRBD1 (5 bases). Germline loops: CDR1 LGHNA, CDR2 YSLEER. CDR3 size: 13 residues.

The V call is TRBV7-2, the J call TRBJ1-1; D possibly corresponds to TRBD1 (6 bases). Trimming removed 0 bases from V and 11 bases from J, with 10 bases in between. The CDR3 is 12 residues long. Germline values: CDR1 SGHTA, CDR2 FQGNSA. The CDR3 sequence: CASSLAGQRAFF. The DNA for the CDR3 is TGTGCCAGCAGCTTAGCCGGACAGCGCGCTTTCTTT.